Shown below are 24 T cell receptor beta chains from a single sample sequenced in a study of T-cell memory formation after mild COVID-19. One entry per CDR3 protein results from TCRdb running MiXCR on the 5' RACE reads. Of about 340,000 distinct CDR3 sequences in the sample, 15% were seen once. The sample was PBMCs or a T cell subset sorted from them (not recorded which). These TCRs come from a young man who had mild COVID-19 (a few samples of this study predate the infection). Cell type and time point are not known.

This clonotype was detected ten times or more. The rearrangement joins TRBV6-2 or TRBV6-3 to TRBJ2-1, with D maybe TRBD2 (6 bases). CDR1 is MNHEY and CDR2 is SVGEGT in the germline V gene. V was clipped by 0 bases and J by 3 bases, with 15 bases between them. The CDR3 totals 17 residues. The CDR3 DNA sequence: TGTGCCAGCAGTTACTCTCCCCCCGGAGGGGTCTACAATGAGCAGTTCTTC. Its translation is CASSYSPPGGVYNEQFF.

This clonotype was seen a handful of times. V usage is TRBV10-3 and J usage is TRBJ2-3; no firm D call. V shed 2 bases and J shed 6 bases, with 6 bases lying between them. The CDR3 has 12 residues. The V gene's germline CDR1 is ENHRY and CDR2 SYGVKD. CDR3: CAISELADTQYF. In DNA, the CDR3 is TGTGCCATCAGTGAGCTGGCGGATACGCAGTATTTT.

This clonotype was counted many times. The chain uses TRBV3-1 and TRBJ1-6; no definite D call. Trimming took 6 bases from V and 8 from J, leaving 8 bases between them. This CDR3 has 12 residues. From germline, CDR1 is LGHDT and CDR2 YNNKEL (reference sequence). CDR3 nucleotides: TGTGCCAGCAGGAAACCGGATTCACCCCTCCACTTT. It yields the protein CASRKPDSPLHF. The variable domain in full, with the rest retrieved from reference TRBV3-1 and TRBJ1-6, is DTAVSQTPKYLVTQMGNDKSIKCEQNLGHDTMYWYKQDSKKFLKIMFSYNNKELIINETVPNRFSPKSPDKAHLNLHINSLELGDSAVYFCASRKPDSPLHFGNGTRLTVT.

V and J are TRBV29-1 and TRBJ2-2; TRBD1 matches at 7 bases. From germline, CDR1 is SQVTM and CDR2 ANQGSEA. This CDR3 region has 14 residues. V gave up 7 bases and J gave up 4 bases; unmatched junction bases: 9. As DNA, the CDR3 is TGCAGCGCCTCGAAGACAGGGATCACCGGGGAGCTGTTTTTT. As protein: CSASKTGITGELFF.

V is TRBV6-6 and J is TRBJ2-3; 12 nucleotides align to TRBD1. The CDR3 sequence is 17 residues long. The germline CDR1 and CDR2 sequences are MNHNY and SVGAGI (reference sequence). V was clipped by 2 bases and J by 5 bases; unmatched bases: 8. The CDR3 nucleotides are TGTGCCAGCAGTTACCCATGGGACAGGGGGCGGGGAGATACGCAGTATTTT. This translates into CASSYPWDRGRGDTQYF.

This clonotype was recorded many times. This chain links TRBV12-3 or TRBV12-4 with TRBJ2-2; 7 bases are shared with TRBD1. The CDR3 has 15 amino acids. V lost 6 bases to trimming and J lost 6 bases; unmatched junction nucleotides: 10. This CDR3 is CASSKGRQGAGELFF. The CDR3 DNA is TGTGCCAGCAGCAAGGGGCGGCAGGGGGCCGGGGAGCTGTTTTTT.

As DNA, the CDR3 is TGTGCCACCAGTGACACCTGGGGAGATACGCAGTATTTT. Residues: CATSDTWGDTQYF. This sequence joins TRBV24-1 and TRBJ2-3; no definite D call. Germline V gives CDR1 KGHDR, CDR2 SFDVKD. The V and J ends lost 4 bases and 5 bases respectively, with 9 bases between them. The CDR3 covers 13 residues.

This clonotype was observed a few times. This chain uses TRBV5-5 with TRBJ2-7, with 7 bases aligning to TRBD1. Germline lookup yields CDR1 SGHKS and CDR2 YYEKEE (reference sequence). This CDR3 is 14 amino acids long. Trimming removed 1 base from V and 3 bases from J; junction bases left unmatched: 4. CDR3 DNA sequence: TGTGCCAGCAGCTTGCAACAGGGGCTCTACGAGCAGTACTTC. It specifies CASSLQQGLYEQYF. Full variable domain (missing parts from reference TRBV5-5 and TRBJ2-7): DAGVTQSPTHLIKTRGQQVTLRCSPISGHKSVSWYQQVLGQGPQFIFQYYEKEERGRGNFPDRFSARQFPNYSSELNVNALLLGDSALYLCASSLQQGLYEQYFGPGTRLTVT.

This clonotype was recorded many times. The gene calls are TRBV20-1 and TRBJ1-2, with 8 bases lining up with TRBD1. V was pared by 0 bases and J by 2 bases, with 2 bases of the junction left unmatched. The CDR3 length is 14 residues. CDR1 and CDR2 from the germline V gene are DFQATT and SNEGSKA (reference sequence). The DNA for the CDR3 is TGCAGTGCTAGAGATCCAGGGGGCAACTATGGCTACACCTTC. Protein sequence: CSARDPGGNYGYTF.

This chain links TRBV6-5 with TRBJ2-3; 10 nucleotides match TRBD1. In germline, CDR1 is MNHEY, CDR2 SVGAGI. The length of the CDR3 is 16 residues. Trimming took 7 bases from V and 0 from J; bases not matched to a gene: 7. The CDR3 is CASKRQGALSTDTQYF. For the CDR3, the DNA is TGTGCCAGCAAAAGACAGGGGGCGCTTAGCACAGATACGCAGTATTTT.

J is TRBJ2-1 and V is TRBV19; D ambiguous. Germline assignment: CDR1 LNHDA and CDR2 SQIVND (reference sequence). This CDR3 contains 12 residues. CDR3 DNA sequence: TGTGCAGTATTGGCAGTTGGGAATGAGCAGTTCTTC. This encodes CAVLAVGNEQFF.

This clonotype was detected a few times. The chain links TRBV5-5 to TRBJ2-7; D assignment may be TRBD1 or TRBD2 (5 bases each). Germline CDR1 SGHKS, CDR2 YYEKEE (reference sequence). The CDR3 loop spans 16 amino acids. Trimming removed 2 bases from V and 1 base from J, with 16 bases in between. The CDR3, as DNA: TGTGCCAGCAGCTTAGGACGGGGACCAAAGTCCTACGAGCAGTACTTC. As protein: CASSLGRGPKSYEQYF.

This clonotype was seen only a few times. The rearrangement uses TRBV12-3 or TRBV12-4 and TRBJ2-7, with 7 bases fitting TRBD1. V was pared by 3 bases and J by 6 bases, with 11 bases of the junction left unmatched. The CDR3 contains 15 residues. The CDR3 loop reads CASSLVTGTVGEQYF. The CDR3, as DNA: TGTGCCAGCAGTTTGGTAACTGGGACAGTCGGCGAGCAGTACTTC.

The rearrangement uses TRBV18 and TRBJ2-2; the D is unclear. CDR1 is KGHSH and CDR2 is LQKENI in the germline V gene. CDR3 length equals 14 residues. Trimming cost V 2 bases and J 4 bases, with 8 bases left between them. The CDR3 sequence is CASSPREGTGELFF. The CDR3 bases are TGTGCCAGCTCACCAAGGGAAGGCACCGGGGAGCTGTTTTTT.

This CDR3 reads CASRKQGAYGYTF. CDR3 nucleotide sequence: TGTGCCAGCCGAAAACAGGGGGCATATGGCTACACCTTC. The chain carries TRBV28 and TRBJ1-2, with 9 bases that match TRBD1. The J segment lost 5 bases and the V segment lost 8 bases, leaving 6 bases of the junction unmatched. The length of the CDR3 is 13 residues. Germline CDR1 MDHEN, CDR2 SYDVKM.

This clonotype appeared a few times. The V gene is TRBV6-2 or TRBV6-3, the J gene TRBJ2-3, with D perhaps matching TRBD2 (6 bases). V dropped 8 bases and J dropped 2 bases, with 8 bases sitting between them. CDR3 length: 12 amino acids. Germline CDR1 is MNHEY and CDR2 is SVGEGT. The CDR3 DNA sequence: TGTGCCAGCGGGGGGTACACAGATACGCAGTATTTT. The encoded protein is CASGGYTDTQYF.

This chain connects TRBV2 to TRBJ2-5; D unresolved. Trimming stripped 4 bases from V and 5 bases from J, with 11 bases between. The V gene's germline CDR1 is SNHLY and CDR2 FYNNEI. The CDR3 is 13 residues long. Written as DNA, the CDR3 is TGTGCCAGCAGTGTACAACCTGGGGAGACCCAGTACTTC. It yields the protein CASSVQPGETQYF.

This clonotype was observed many times. The chain combines TRBV18 with TRBJ2-7; 11 nucleotides align to TRBD1. Germline V gene data show CDR1 as KGHSH and CDR2 as LQKENI. CDR3 length equals 15 residues. The V segment lost 5 bases and the J segment 5 bases; nucleotides outside the gene matches: 8. The CDR3 region has the DNA TGTGCCAGCTCAAAATGGGGACAGGGGGAGAACGAGCAGTACTTC. Amino acid sequence: CASSKWGQGENEQYF.

J is TRBJ2-1 and V is TRBV20-1, with 11 bases that match TRBD2. V was pared by 6 bases and J by 9 bases, with 10 bases of the junction left unmatched. The CDR3 covers 14 residues. Germline V CDR1 and CDR2: DFQATT, SNEGSKA (reference sequence). The CDR3 region has the DNA TGCAGTGCCAGCCGGCTAGCGGGGGGAAGTGAGCAGTTCTTC. This codes for CSASRLAGGSEQFF.

This clonotype has at least ten counts. The chain links TRBV7-2 to TRBJ2-5; D unclear. CDR1 and CDR2 from the germline V gene are SGHTA and FQGNSA. Trimming left V 5 bases short and J 4 bases short, with 8 bases between. The CDR3 covers 12 residues. CDR3 in amino acids: CASSPNPETQYF. The CDR3 bases are TGTGCCAGCAGCCCGAACCCAGAGACCCAGTACTTC.

This clonotype was counted only a few times. The genes are TRBV27 and TRBJ2-1, with 12 bases aligning to TRBD2. V lost 7 bases and J lost 7; bases outside the gene matches: 5. CDR3 size: 14 residues. CDR1 and CDR2 from the germline V gene are MNHEY and SMNVEV (reference sequence). CDR3 region: CASTLLAGGNEQFF. CDR3 nucleotide sequence: TGTGCCAGCACCCTACTAGCGGGGGGAAATGAGCAGTTCTTC.

This clonotype was recorded at least ten times. CDR3 sequence: CASSPPDSPPSTDTQYF. The CDR3 DNA reads as TGTGCCAGCAGCCCCCCCGACAGCCCCCCTAGCACAGATACGCAGTATTTT. The chain couples TRBV5-4 to TRBJ2-3, with D maybe TRBD1 (5 bases). The CDR3 spans 17 residues. The germline V gene has CDR1 SGHNT and CDR2 YYREEE (reference sequence). V was clipped by 4 bases and J by 0 bases, with 18 bases between them. Supplemented by reference TRBV5-4 and TRBJ2-3, the full variable domain reads ETGVTQSPTHLIKTRGQQVTLRCSSQSGHNTVSWYQQALGQGPQFIFQYYREEENGRGNFPPRFSGLQFPNYSSELNVNALELDDSALYLCASSPPDSPPSTDTQYFGPGTRLTVL.

This chain's CDR3 is CASSYLPGQGSSPLHF. In DNA form, the CDR3 reads TGTGCCAGCAGTTACCTTCCGGGACAGGGGAGTTCACCCCTCCACTTT. The J gene is TRBJ1-6, the V gene TRBV6-2 or TRBV6-3; TRBD1 agrees at 10 bases. The CDR3 sequence is 16 residues long. Looked up from germline, CDR1 is MNHEY and CDR2 is SVGEGT. J lost 9 bases, V lost 2 bases, and 7 bases had no gene match.

The chain employs TRBV20-1 and TRBJ1-5; no clear D gene. Germline V gives CDR1 DFQATT, CDR2 SNEGSKA (reference sequence). V dropped 0 bases and J dropped 4 bases, with 4 bases sitting between them. CDR3 length: 12 amino acids. Here the CDR3 DNA reads TGCAGTGCTAGAGACCTTAATCAGCCCCAGCATTTT. Protein product: CSARDLNQPQHF.